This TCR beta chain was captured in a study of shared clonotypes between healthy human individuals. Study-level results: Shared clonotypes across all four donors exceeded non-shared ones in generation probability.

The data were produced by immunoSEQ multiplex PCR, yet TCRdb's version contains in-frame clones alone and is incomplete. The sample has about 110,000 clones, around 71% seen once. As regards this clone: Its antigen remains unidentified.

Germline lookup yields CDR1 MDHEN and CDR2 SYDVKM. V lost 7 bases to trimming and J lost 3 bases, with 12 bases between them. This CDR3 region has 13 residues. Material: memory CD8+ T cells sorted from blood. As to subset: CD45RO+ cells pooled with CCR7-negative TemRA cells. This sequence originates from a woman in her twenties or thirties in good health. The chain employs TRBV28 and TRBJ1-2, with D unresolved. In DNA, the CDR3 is TGTGCCAGCACTTTTTTGGGCTACTATGGCTACACCTTC. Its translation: CASTFLGYYGYTF.